One and the same sample provided the 11 T cell receptor beta chains below, sequenced in a study of T cells in localized non-small cell lung cancer (dated by TCRdb to about 2020). Libraries came from the immunoSEQ multiplex PCR assay. TCRdb provides this immuneACCESS table in a form limited to in-frame rearrangements. Some clones are lacking; in checked studies, under half of them reflect an unresolved V gene, and why the rest are absent is not known. The sample table records around 130,000 clones; more than 70% of these occur just once. Around 1.8% of the sample is in the top ten clones. The sequenced sample was peripheral blood, obtained before any cancer treatment. The receptors shown here come from a female donor aged 60 or older with stage I lung adenocarcinoma.

Only a few counts were recorded for this clone. This chain links TRBV2 with TRBJ1-1; the D gene is possibly TRBD1 (5 bases). Germline CDR1 and CDR2: SNHLY and FYNNEI. Trimming cost V 9 bases and J 4 bases, with 21 bases left between them. The CDR3 is made up of 15 amino acids. CDR3 nucleotides: TGTGCCAGATCCCTTGAAGGGGCGCGGTTCACTGAAGCTTTCTTT. It specifies CARSLEGARFTEAFF.

Regarding this clone: Other DNA sequences in the same sample also yield this CDR3. The genes are TRBV7-9 and TRBJ2-7; no firm D call. The CDR3 length is 11 residues. Deletions cut 3 bases from V and 4 bases from J, with 4 bases between. Germline CDR1 and CDR2: SEHNR and FQNEAQ (reference sequence). In DNA, the CDR3 is TGTGCCAGCAGCTTTTCTTACGAGCAGTACTTC. Translated, it gives CASSFSYEQYF.

Of note for this clone: This sample also contains other DNA sequences that code for the same CDR3. The chain has TRBV5-4 and TRBJ1-2; D remains unclear. V lost 0 bases to trimming and J lost 1 base, with 4 bases between them. CDR1 and CDR2 from the germline V gene are SGHNT and YYREEE (reference sequence). The CDR3 has 13 residues. The CDR3 coding sequence is TGTGCCAGCAGCTTGGACAGTAACTATGGCTACACCTTC. Protein sequence: CASSLDSNYGYTF.

This clone occurred once. The junction does not match germline at one end; this may be a read error. The rearrangement links TRBV4-1 to TRBJ1-2; 7 nucleotides agree with TRBD1. The CDR3 loop spans 17 amino acids. Germline CDR1 is MGHRA and CDR2 is YSYEKL. The CDR3 is CASSQGSLGQTNYGYTF. For the CDR3, the DNA is TGCGCCAGCAGCCAAGGGTCCCTGGGACAGACTAATTATGGCTACACCTTC.

This clone was detected once. The chain combines TRBV10-2 with TRBJ2-3; 7 nucleotides line up with TRBD2. This CDR3 spans 12 amino acids. The ends lost 6 bases at V and 4 bases at J; junction bases unmatched: 1. Looked up from germline, CDR1 is WSHSY and CDR2 is SAAADI. CDR3 residues: CASSAGADTQYF. The CDR3 DNA reads as TGCGCCAGCAGCGCGGGAGCAGATACGCAGTATTTT.

This clone has a single count. The genes are TRBV11-2 and TRBJ1-1; 7 bases agree with TRBD1. Germline V gene lookup returns CDR1 SGHAT and CDR2 FQNNGV. With V trimmed by 5 bases and J by 4 bases, 10 bases remained unmatched. This CDR3 spans 15 amino acids. DNA of the CDR3: TGTGCCAGCAGCAGAGACAGGGACGTTTTCACTGAAGCTTTCTTT. The encoded protein is CASSRDRDVFTEAFF.

This chain joins TRBV9 and TRBJ2-3; 9 bases line up with TRBD1. Trimming took 3 bases from V and 3 from J; bases not matched to a gene: 5. CDR3 length: 15 amino acids. Germline loops: CDR1 SGDLS, CDR2 YYNGEE. The CDR3, as DNA: TGTGCCAGCAGCGAACAGGGGGCCGGGACAGATACGCAGTATTTT. This gives the protein CASSEQGAGTDTQYF.

This chain uses TRBV25-1 with TRBJ2-3; the D gene is possibly TRBD2 (5 bases). In germline, CDR1 is MGHDK, CDR2 SYGVNS. This CDR3 contains 14 residues. Trimming removed 8 bases at V and 4 bases at J, with 16 bases between. Here the CDR3 DNA reads TGTGCCAGCGGGCGTGCGGGCTCCGCAGATACGCAGTATTTT. Protein product: CASGRAGSADTQYF.

This sequence joins TRBV6-5 and TRBJ1-1, with D unresolved. Trimming removed 2 bases from V and 1 base from J, with 5 bases in between. Germline loops: CDR1 MNHEY, CDR2 SVGAGI. The CDR3 has 13 residues. The CDR3 loop is CASSYGWNTEAFF. CDR3 bases: TGTGCCAGCAGTTACGGGTGGAACACTGAAGCTTTCTTT.

The chain has TRBV5-1 and TRBJ2-1; no clear D. Trimming pared 5 bases from V and 2 bases from J, leaving 11 bases between. Germline V gene data show CDR1 as SGHRS and CDR2 as YFSETQ. This CDR3 has 14 amino acids. The CDR3 DNA follows: TGCGCCAGCAGGGGCGAAGCACCCTACAATGAGCAGTTCTTC. Protein product: CASRGEAPYNEQFF.

V is TRBV7-2 and J is TRBJ2-1; D unclear. V lost 1 base and J lost 6, with 7 bases in between. CDR3 size: 13 residues. Germline V CDR1 and CDR2: SGHTA, FQGNSA. CDR3 sequence reads: CASSLGGPNEQFF. Here the CDR3 DNA reads TGTGCCAGCAGCTTAGGAGGACCCAATGAGCAGTTCTTC.